Each of the 7 T cell receptor beta chains below was sequenced from the same sample in a study of blood T cell repertoires in COVID-19. Method: immunoSEQ multiplex PCR; TCRdb's copy keeps in-frame clones and lacks some. The data hold about 61,000 clones, with 85% to 90% observed a single time. The source material was peripheral blood. The receptors stem from a woman of 80 years or more with active COVID-19.

The gene calls are TRBV9 and TRBJ1-6; tentative D call: TRBD1 (5 bases). CDR1 and CDR2 (germline): SGDLS, YYNGEE. This CDR3 is built from 15 residues. The germline V and J ends were trimmed by 0 bases and 4 bases, with 8 bases remaining between them. This chain's CDR3 is CASSVGQTYNSPLHF. The DNA of the CDR3 is TGTGCCAGCAGCGTAGGACAGACATATAATTCACCCCTCCACTTT.

The V and J genes are TRBV29-1 and TRBJ1-1; D gene uncertain. The germline V and J ends were trimmed by 8 bases and 1 base, with 14 bases remaining between them. The CDR3 sequence is 13 residues long. The germline V gene has CDR1 SQVTM and CDR2 ANQGSEA. Here the CDR3 DNA reads TGCAGCCATGAGGCGGGATCGAACACTGAAGCTTTCTTT. Its translation: CSHEAGSNTEAFF.

V gene TRBV28 combines with J gene TRBJ1-2, with 12 positions matching TRBD1. After removal of 2 bases from V and 6 bases from J, the junction contained 4 bases not matched to a gene. The germline gives CDR1 MDHEN, CDR2 SYDVKM. The CDR3 is made up of 15 amino acids. CDR3 DNA sequence: TGTGCCAGCAGTTTAGTCGGGACAGGGGGCAATGGCTACACCTTC. Protein: CASSLVGTGGNGYTF.

In DNA form, the CDR3 reads TGTGCCAGCAGCCCTCGGACTAGCGGCGCTCTTCTCTACAATGAGCAGTTCTTC. Amino acids: CASSPRTSGALLYNEQFF. J is TRBJ2-1 and V is TRBV13, with 10 nucleotides matching TRBD2. This CDR3 spans 18 amino acids. Germline CDR1 PRHDT, CDR2 FYEKMQ (reference sequence). The V and J ends lost 5 bases and 3 bases, in that order; junction bases with no gene match: 13.

Concerning this clone itself: One end of the junction does not line up with germline, which may come from a read error. This chain connects TRBV7-7 to TRBJ2-5; 8 bases agree with TRBD2. The CDR3 loop spans 15 amino acids. Germline CDR1 and CDR2: SSHAT and FNYEAQ (reference sequence). The chain's CDR3 is CASSLGGGRIEAQYF. Here the CDR3 DNA reads TGTGCTAGCAGTCTCGGGGGGGGTCGCATTGAGGCCCAGTACTTC.

The chain recombines TRBV25-1 with TRBJ1-4, with 8 nucleotides matching TRBD1. Unmatched junction bases numbered 5, after V lost 3 bases and J lost 5 bases. Germline lookup yields CDR1 MGHDK and CDR2 SYGVNS. This CDR3 contains 15 residues. The CDR3 reads CASSDIGTGNEKLFF. For the CDR3, the DNA is TGTGCCAGCAGTGACATCGGGACAGGCAATGAAAAACTGTTTTTT.

In this sample, this clone is medium-sized (0.01 to 0.1%). This chain joins TRBV2 and TRBJ2-7, with a tentative D call TRBD1 (5 bases). CDR1 and CDR2 (germline): SNHLY, FYNNEI. The CDR3 has 13 amino acids. V lost 7 bases to trimming and J lost 11 bases, with 21 bases between them. This CDR3 is CASTETGRLGEYF. For the CDR3, the DNA is TGTGCCAGCACCGAAACGGGTCGGTTAGGGGAGTACTTC.